The entry below gives a single T cell receptor (beta chain) sequence along with its context. No antigen is known for it. Primers included in the PCR were 60 Vbeta and 13 Jbeta primers. Method: immunoSEQ multiplex PCR; TCRdb's copy keeps in-frame clones and lacks some. The sample carries fewer than 200,000 clones, roughly 80% recorded once. The sample is drawn from a study of cytomegalovirus exposure and HLA in healthy donors. Overall study context: Sequencing of about 179 million T cells in an earlier analysis found around 110 million unique TCR beta sequences. Study observations and caveats: Three chains tied to CMV proved CMV antigen-specific in vitro.

V lost 3 bases and J lost 3; bases outside the gene matches: 1. CDR1 is KGHSH and CDR2 is LQKENI in the germline V gene. This CDR3 has 13 amino acids. This chain connects TRBV18 to TRBJ2-5, with 7 bases matching TRBD2. This sequence originates from a woman aged 18-29 years in good health and CMV-seronegative. Sequenced sample: PBMCs. Here the CDR3 reads CASSPGTKETQYF. The CDR3 bases are TGTGCCAGCTCACCGGGGACTAAAGAGACCCAGTACTTC.